The entry below gives a single T cell receptor beta chain sequence along with its context. The CDR3 loop spans 17 amino acids. V was cut by 3 bases and J by 3 bases, with 20 bases left in between. Germline V gives CDR1 MDHEN, CDR2 SYDVKM. These data originate in a study of blood T cell repertoires in COVID-19. Background on the study: COVID-19 samples from acute and convalescent phases originated in the United States, Italy and Spain. T cells, B-cell-depleted T cells, or PBMCs provided the cDNA or gDNA that served as material.

Source study methods: Reference gene primers were amplified, and this amplification served to estimate nucleated cell counts. Libraries were prepared by immunoSEQ multiplex PCR; TCRdb keeps only in-frame clonotypes and omits some of them. V and J calls and clone size are as listed in that table; D and trimming were resolved from the DNA. Altogether 190,000 or so clones are present, 86% being singletons, with the ten largest covering under 3%. V gene TRBV28 combines with J gene TRBJ1-1; D is ambiguous. The TCR comes from a woman aged 25 to 39 with active or convalescent COVID-19. The specimen sequenced was peripheral blood. The CDR3 is CASSLSVSKREYTEAFF. The CDR3 DNA reads TGTGCCAGCAGTTTGAGTGTGAGTAAGAGGGAGTACACTGAAGCTTTCTTT.